This T cell receptor beta chain came from a study of shared clonotypes between healthy human individuals. For the study at large: The cohort comprised a couple of women and a few men. Their ages spanned 18 to 49 years.

This CDR3 is built from 15 residues. The ends lost 6 bases at V and 5 bases at J; junction bases unmatched: 7. CDR1 is MNHEY and CDR2 is SVGAGI in the germline V gene. Assay used: immunoSEQ multiplex PCR; TCRdb lists only in-frame clones, some missing. The data contain 2 million to 2.5 million clones, less than 95% of them seen just once; the ten biggest clones take up approximately 0.4%. Concerning this clone: The identical CDR3 is also encoded by other nucleotide sequences in the sample.

The sequence derives from a man between 18 and 29 years old in good health. Some clones in this sample may be carry-over from other donors' samples. The chain combines TRBV6-5 with TRBJ2-2, with TRBD2 matching over 9 bases. The sequenced sample was naive CD4+ T cells from PBMCs. Specified subset: CD45RA+ positively selected. The CDR3 sequence is CASSSGSGRTGELFF. CDR3 nucleotide sequence: TGTGCCAGCAGCAGCGGAAGCGGGAGGACCGGGGAGCTGTTTTTT.